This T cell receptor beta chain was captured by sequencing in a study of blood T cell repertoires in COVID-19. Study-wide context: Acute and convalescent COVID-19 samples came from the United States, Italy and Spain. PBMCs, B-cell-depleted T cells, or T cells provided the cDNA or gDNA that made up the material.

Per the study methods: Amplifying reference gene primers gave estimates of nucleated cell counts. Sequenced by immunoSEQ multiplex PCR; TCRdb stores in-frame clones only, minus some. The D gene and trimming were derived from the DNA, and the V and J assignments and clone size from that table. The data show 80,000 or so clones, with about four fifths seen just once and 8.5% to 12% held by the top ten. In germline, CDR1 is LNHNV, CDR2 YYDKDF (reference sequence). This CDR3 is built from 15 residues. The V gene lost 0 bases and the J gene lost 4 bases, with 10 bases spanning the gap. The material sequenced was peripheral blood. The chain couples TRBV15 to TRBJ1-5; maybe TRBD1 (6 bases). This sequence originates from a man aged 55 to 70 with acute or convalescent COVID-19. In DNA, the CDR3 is TGTGCCACCAGCAGAGATCAGGGGAGTAATCAGCCCCAGCATTTT. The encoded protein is CATSRDQGSNQPQHF. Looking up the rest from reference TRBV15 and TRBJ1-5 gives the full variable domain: DAMVIQNPRYQVTQFGKPVTLSCSQTLNHNVMYWYQQKSSQAPKLLFHYYDKDFNNEADTPDNFQSRRPNTSFCFLDIRSPGLGDTAMYLCATSRDQGSNQPQHFGDGTRLSIL.